These T cell receptor beta chains were read from a single sample in a study of siplizumab effects on memory and regulatory T cells. Method: immunoSEQ multiplex PCR; TCRdb's copy keeps in-frame clones and lacks some. This table holds 70,000 or so clones, under 95% found once. The source material was CD8+ T cells sorted from blood. The source is a human donor in good health. The CDR3 runs from the conserved cysteine through the conserved F or W. Each record gives: J gene, V gene, CDR3 protein.

j_gene: TRBJ1-1; v_gene: TRBV5-1; CDR3aa: CASSPEGNTEAFF
j_gene: TRBJ1-2; v_gene: TRBV5-4; CDR3aa: CASSLDGGQGAGYTF
j_gene: TRBJ2-7; v_gene: TRBV6-1; CDR3aa: CASSERTGGYEQYF
j_gene: TRBJ2-7; v_gene: TRBV7-8; CDR3aa: CASSWGLAGDYEQYF
j_gene: TRBJ1-4; v_gene: TRBV12-5; CDR3aa: CASGFSLTPRQLLNEKLFF
j_gene: TRBJ1-3; v_gene: TRBV4-3; CDR3aa: CASSQVSLADRNTIYF
j_gene: TRBJ2-2; v_gene: TRBV11-2; CDR3aa: CASSRTTAGELFF
j_gene: TRBJ2-1; v_gene: TRBV6-5; CDR3aa: CASKDTSSYNEQFF
j_gene: TRBJ2-7; v_gene: TRBV7-2; CDR3aa: CASSLDKTPGFYLYEQYF
j_gene: TRBJ1-3; v_gene: TRBV5-1; CDR3aa: CASRPNEGISGNTIYF
j_gene: TRBJ2-1; v_gene: TRBV6-1; CDR3aa: CAISDRAHNEQFF
j_gene: TRBJ2-3; v_gene: TRBV5-4; CDR3aa: CASSSASGTDTQYF
j_gene: TRBJ2-7; v_gene: TRBV27; CDR3aa: CATQGSNWNEQYF
j_gene: TRBJ2-3; v_gene: TRBV7-9; CDR3aa: CASSLSGASPDTQYF
j_gene: TRBJ2-5; v_gene: TRBV11-2; CDR3aa: CASSLDFLLMAETQYF
j_gene: TRBJ1-1; v_gene: TRBV19; CDR3aa: CASSEQGMNTEAFF
j_gene: TRBJ2-7; v_gene: TRBV6-5; CDR3aa: CASSLQGTPNEQYF
j_gene: TRBJ2-5; v_gene: TRBV7-9; CDR3aa: CASSLISGEETQYF
j_gene: TRBJ1-1; v_gene: TRBV6-5; CDR3aa: CASSYGGTNTEAFF